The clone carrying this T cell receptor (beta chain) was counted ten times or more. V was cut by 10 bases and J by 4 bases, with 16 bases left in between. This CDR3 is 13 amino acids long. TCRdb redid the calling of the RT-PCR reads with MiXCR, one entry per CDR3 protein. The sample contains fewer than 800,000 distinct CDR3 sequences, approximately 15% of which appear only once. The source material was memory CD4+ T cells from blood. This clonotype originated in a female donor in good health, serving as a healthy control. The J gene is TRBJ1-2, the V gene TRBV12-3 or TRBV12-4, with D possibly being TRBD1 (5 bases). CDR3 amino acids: CATTQGGSYGYTF. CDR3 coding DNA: TGTGCCACTACGCAGGGCGGAAGCTATGGCTACACCTTC.